This T cell receptor beta chain is drawn from a study of T-cell reconstitution after alpha-beta-depleted transplantation in children. This clonotype was recorded many times. Its antigen is unidentified. The CDR3 is 14 amino acids. V lost 4 bases, J lost 0 bases, and 7 bases lay in between. A library of TCRbeta sequences, prepared with unique molecular identifiers, was generated. TCRdb re-called the PCR reads with MiXCR, one entry per CDR3 protein. Of 300,000 to 350,000 distinct CDR3 sequences listed, 16% are singletons. Study-level points and caveats: After transplant, high TCRbeta diversity at day 60 in some patients arose from surviving recipient T cells and thymic progenitors. After one year, T-cell counts and TCRbeta diversity mostly came from new T cells. Reportedly, alpha-beta T cells present about two months post-transplant originated from several hundred expanded clones of graft origin.

The rearrangement links TRBV12-3 or TRBV12-4 to TRBJ1-5; the D is unclear. The material was PBMCs, mostly from graft donor cells, obtained 360 days after TCRalphabeta/CD19-depleted stem cell transplant. This receptor was taken from a male patient between 2 and 15 years old who had a stem cell transplant for acute lymphoblastic leukemia, so the T cells may come from the graft donor. The CDR3 DNA follows: TGTGCCAGCAGTTGGTACAGTAGCAATCAGCCCCAGCATTTT. Translation: CASSWYSSNQPQHF.